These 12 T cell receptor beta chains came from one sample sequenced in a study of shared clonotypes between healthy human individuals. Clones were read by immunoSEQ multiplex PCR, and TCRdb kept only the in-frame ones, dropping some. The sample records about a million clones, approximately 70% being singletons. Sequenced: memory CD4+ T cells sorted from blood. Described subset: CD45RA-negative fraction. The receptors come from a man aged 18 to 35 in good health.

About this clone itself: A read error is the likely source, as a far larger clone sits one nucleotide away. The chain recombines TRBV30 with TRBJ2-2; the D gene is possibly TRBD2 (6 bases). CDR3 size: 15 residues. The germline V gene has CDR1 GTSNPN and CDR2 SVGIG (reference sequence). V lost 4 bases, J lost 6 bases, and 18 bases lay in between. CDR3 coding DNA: TGTGCCTGGAACCAGGCCTCGGGAGTAGCCGGGGAGCTGTTTTTT. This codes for CAWNQASGVAGELFF.

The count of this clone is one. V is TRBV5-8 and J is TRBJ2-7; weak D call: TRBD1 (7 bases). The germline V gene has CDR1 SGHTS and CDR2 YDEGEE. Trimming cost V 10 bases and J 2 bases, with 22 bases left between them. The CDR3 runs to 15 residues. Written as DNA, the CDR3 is TGTGCCGGGGGGAAAAACAGGGGTCTTACCTACGAGCAGTACTTC. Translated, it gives CAGGKNRGLTYEQYF.

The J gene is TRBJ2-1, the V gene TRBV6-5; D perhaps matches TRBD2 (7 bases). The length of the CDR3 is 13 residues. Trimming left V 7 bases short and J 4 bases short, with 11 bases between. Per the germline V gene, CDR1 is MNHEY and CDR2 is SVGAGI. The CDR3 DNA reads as TGTGCCAGCACCGGGGGGACATACAATGAGCAGTTCTTC. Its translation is CASTGGTYNEQFF.

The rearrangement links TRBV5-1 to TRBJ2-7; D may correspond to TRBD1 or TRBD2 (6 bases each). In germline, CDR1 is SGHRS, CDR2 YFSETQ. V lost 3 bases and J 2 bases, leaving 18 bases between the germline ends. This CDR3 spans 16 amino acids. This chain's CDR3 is CASSSVGGLATYEQYF. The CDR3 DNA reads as TGCGCCAGCAGCTCCGTTGGGGGCCTAGCGACCTACGAGCAGTACTTC.

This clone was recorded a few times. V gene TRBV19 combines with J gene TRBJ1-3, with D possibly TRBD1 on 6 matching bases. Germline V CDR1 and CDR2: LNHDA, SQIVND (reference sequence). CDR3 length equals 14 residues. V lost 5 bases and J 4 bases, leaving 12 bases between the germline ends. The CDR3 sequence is CASSEQGTGNTIYF. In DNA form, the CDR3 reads TGTGCCAGTAGTGAACAGGGAACCGGAAACACCATATATTTT.

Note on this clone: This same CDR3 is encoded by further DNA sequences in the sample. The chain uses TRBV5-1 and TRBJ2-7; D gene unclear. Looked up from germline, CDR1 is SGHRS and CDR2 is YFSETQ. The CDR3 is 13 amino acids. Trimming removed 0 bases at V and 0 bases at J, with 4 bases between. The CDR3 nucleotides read TGCGCCAGCAGCTTGGCGAGCTCCTACGAGCAGTACTTC. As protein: CASSLASSYEQYF.

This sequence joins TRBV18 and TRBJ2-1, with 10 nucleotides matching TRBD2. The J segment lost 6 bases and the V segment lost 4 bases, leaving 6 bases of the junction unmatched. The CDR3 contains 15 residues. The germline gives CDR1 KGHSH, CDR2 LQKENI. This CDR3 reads CASSQIGTSANEQFF. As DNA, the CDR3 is TGTGCCAGCTCACAAATCGGGACTAGCGCCAATGAGCAGTTCTTC.

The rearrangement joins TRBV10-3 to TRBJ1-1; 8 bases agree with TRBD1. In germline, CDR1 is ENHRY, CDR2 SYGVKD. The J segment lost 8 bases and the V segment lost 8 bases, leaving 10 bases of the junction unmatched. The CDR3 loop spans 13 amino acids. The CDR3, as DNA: TGTGCCATCGCGCTGTCCCGGGACAGGGAAGCTTTCTTT. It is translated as CAIALSRDREAFF.

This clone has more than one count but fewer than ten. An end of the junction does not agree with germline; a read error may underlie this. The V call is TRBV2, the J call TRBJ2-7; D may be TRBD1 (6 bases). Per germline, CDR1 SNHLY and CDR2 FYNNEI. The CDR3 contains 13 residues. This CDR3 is CASSQGTTSYADF. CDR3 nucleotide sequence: TGTGCCAGCAGTCAGGGGACAACCAGTTATGCGGACTTC.

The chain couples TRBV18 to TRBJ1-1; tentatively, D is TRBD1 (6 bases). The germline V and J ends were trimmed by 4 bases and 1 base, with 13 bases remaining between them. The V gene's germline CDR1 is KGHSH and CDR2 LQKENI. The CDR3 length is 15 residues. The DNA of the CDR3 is TGTGCCAGCTCACTCTCAGTACAGGGGAACACTGAAGCTTTCTTT. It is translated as CASSLSVQGNTEAFF.

This chain's CDR3 is CASTGRWVRYGYTF. CDR3 nucleotides: TGTGCCAGCACAGGTAGGTGGGTGCGGTATGGCTACACCTTC. This chain joins TRBV6-5 and TRBJ1-2, with no clear D. V gave up 7 bases and J gave up 5 bases, with 17 bases separating them. This CDR3 region has 14 residues. CDR1 and CDR2 from the germline V gene are MNHEY and SVGAGI.

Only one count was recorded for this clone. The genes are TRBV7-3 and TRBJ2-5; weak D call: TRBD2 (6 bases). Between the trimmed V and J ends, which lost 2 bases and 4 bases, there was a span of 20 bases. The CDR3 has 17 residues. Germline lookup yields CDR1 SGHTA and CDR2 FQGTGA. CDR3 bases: TGTGCCAGCAGCTTAGGGATGGGTGCGGGGCGGGGAGAGACCCAGTACTTC. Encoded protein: CASSLGMGAGRGETQYF.